One T cell receptor beta chain is described in this entry. Its antigen is unidentified. Its ends do not fully match the called genes, so a read error is possible. This sample is part of a study of beta chain features in type 1 diabetes. Study results and limitations: A potential PCR bias toward shorter templates would be equal in patient and control samples. Patients with Type 1 diabetes showed moderately but significantly shorter TCRB CDR3s in all four CD4+ subsets.

cDNA synthesis used the whole RNA isolate, giving expressed TCRB sequences. The repertoire was sequenced with immunoSEQ multiplex PCR; TCRdb's copy has only in-frame clones and lacks some. The sample lists 120,000 to 150,000 clones; about 12% were seen once. In germline, CDR1 is MNHNY, CDR2 SVGAGI (reference sequence). The CDR3 is 13 residues long. Material: central memory CD4+ T cells from blood. The TCR originated in a man between 18 and 35 years old with type 1 diabetes. V usage is TRBV6-6 and J usage is TRBJ2-3, with D uncertain. The CDR3 DNA reads as TGTGGCAGCAGCCTCCGAGGTCTAGATACGCAGTATTTT. Translated, it gives CGSSLRGLDTQYF.